This TCR beta chain was captured in a study of Graves' ophthalmopathy and Graves' hyperthyroidism. Scientists amplified the TCR beta CDR3 regions from RNA transcripts. Following a first-round RT-PCR that used HTBI primers, a second-round multiplex PCR was carried out. TCRdb re-derived calls from the multiplex PCR reads in MiXCR, one entry per CDR3 protein. The repertoire consists of approximately 380,000 distinct CDR3 sequences, with around 20% occurring once and the leading ten covering roughly 3%. V lost 7 bases and J lost 6, with 15 bases in between. Germline V gene lookup returns CDR1 KGHDR and CDR2 SFDVKD. The CDR3 contains 13 residues. None of the included patients had other autoimmune diseases, uncontrolled infections, pregnancy or lactation, as these led to exclusion.

The rearrangement uses TRBV24-1 and TRBJ2-7, with D perhaps TRBD1 (5 bases). The TCR sequence derives from a woman younger than 30 with stable Graves' hyperthyroidism. The sample taken for sequencing was peripheral blood. The CDR3 DNA is TGTGCCACCAGCCCTACTCAGGGCCGCGAGCAGTACTTC. It encodes CATSPTQGREQYF.